The clone carrying this TCR beta chain was picked up many times. After isolation, RNA underwent reverse transcription to generate cDNA as the sequencing template. Here immunoSEQ multiplex PCR was the method, and the copy in TCRdb shows in-frame clones only, minus some. The repertoire holds over 150,000 clones, with 45% to 75% as singletons. From germline, CDR1 is SNHLY and CDR2 FYNNEI. The V end was cut by 6 bases, the J end by 5 bases, with 4 bases between. The CDR3 runs 11 residues. Treatment noted: oral pan-JAK inhibitor, 5-10 mg twice daily. The sample comes from a study of CD8+ T cells in alopecia areata. Study summary: Oral tofacitinib, 5 to 10 mg twice daily, was given in an open-label trial.

The chain recombines TRBV2 with TRBJ1-4; D remains ambiguous. This receptor was taken from a human donor with alopecia areata. Source: CD4+ T cells sorted from blood, taken at week 4, from a patient treated with tofacitinib. The CDR3 DNA sequence: TGTGCCAGCAGCCCCAATGAAAAACTGTTTTTT. Encoded protein: CASSPNEKLFF.